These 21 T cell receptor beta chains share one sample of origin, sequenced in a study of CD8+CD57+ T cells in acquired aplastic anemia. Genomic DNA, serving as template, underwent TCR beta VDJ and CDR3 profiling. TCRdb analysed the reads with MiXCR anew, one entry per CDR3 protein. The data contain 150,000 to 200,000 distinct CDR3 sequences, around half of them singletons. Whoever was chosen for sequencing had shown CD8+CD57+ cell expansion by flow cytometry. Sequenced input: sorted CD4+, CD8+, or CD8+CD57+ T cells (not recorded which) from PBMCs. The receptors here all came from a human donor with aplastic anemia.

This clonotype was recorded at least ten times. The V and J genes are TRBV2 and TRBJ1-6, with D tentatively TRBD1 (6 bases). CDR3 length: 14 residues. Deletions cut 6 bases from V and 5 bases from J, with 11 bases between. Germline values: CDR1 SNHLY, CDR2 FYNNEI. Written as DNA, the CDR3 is TGTGCCAGCAGAGGGAGGGGGAATAATTCACCCCTCCACTTT. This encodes CASRGRGNNSPLHF.

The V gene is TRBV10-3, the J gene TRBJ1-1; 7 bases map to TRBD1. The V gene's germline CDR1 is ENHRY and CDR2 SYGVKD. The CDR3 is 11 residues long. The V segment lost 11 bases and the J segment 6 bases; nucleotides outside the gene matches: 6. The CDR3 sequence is CALQGSPEAFF. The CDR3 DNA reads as TGTGCCCTACAGGGGAGCCCTGAAGCTTTCTTT.

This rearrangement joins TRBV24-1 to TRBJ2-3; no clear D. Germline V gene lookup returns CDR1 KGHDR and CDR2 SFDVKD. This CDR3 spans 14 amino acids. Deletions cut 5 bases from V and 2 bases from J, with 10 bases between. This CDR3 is CATSGDGSTDTQYF. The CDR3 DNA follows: TGTGCCACCAGTGGAGACGGATCCACAGATACGCAGTATTTT.

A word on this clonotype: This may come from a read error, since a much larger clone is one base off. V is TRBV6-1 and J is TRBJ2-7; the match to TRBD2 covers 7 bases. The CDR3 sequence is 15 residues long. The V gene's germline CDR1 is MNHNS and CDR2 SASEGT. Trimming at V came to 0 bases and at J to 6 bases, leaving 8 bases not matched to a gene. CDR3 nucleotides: TGTGCCAGCAGTGAAGCGTTAGTGGGAGGGAGCGAGCAGTACTTC. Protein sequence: CASSEALVGGSEQYF.

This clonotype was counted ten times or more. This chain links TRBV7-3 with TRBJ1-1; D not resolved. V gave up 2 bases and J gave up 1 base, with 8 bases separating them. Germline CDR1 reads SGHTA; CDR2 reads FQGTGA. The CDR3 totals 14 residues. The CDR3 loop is CASSLYGENTEAFF. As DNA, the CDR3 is TGTGCCAGCAGCTTATATGGGGAGAACACTGAAGCTTTCTTT.

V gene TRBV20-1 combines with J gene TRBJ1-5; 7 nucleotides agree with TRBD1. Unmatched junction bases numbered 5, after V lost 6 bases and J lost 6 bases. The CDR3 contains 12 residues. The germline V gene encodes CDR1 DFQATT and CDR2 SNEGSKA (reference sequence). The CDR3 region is CSAKQGTQPQHF. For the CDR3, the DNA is TGCAGTGCCAAACAGGGGACTCAGCCCCAGCATTTT.

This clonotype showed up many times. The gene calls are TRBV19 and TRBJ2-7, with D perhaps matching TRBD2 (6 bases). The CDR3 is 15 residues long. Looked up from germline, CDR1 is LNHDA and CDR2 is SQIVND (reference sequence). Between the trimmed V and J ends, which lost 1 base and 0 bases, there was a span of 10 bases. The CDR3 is CASSIVGSGSYEQYF. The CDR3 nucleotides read TGTGCCAGTAGTATAGTTGGTAGCGGCTCCTACGAGCAGTACTTC.

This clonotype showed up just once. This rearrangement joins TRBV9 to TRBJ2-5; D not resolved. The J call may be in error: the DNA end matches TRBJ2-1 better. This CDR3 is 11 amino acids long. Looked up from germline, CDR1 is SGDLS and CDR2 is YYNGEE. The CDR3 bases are TGTGCCAGCAGCGCCGGCAATGAGCAGTTCTTC. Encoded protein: CASSAGNEQFF.

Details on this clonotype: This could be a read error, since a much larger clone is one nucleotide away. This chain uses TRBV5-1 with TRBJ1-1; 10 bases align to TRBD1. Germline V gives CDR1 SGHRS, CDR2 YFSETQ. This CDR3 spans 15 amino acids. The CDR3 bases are TGCACCAGCAGGTCCGGACAGGGGGGGGTTACTGAAGCTTTCTTT. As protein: CTSRSGQGGVTEAFF.

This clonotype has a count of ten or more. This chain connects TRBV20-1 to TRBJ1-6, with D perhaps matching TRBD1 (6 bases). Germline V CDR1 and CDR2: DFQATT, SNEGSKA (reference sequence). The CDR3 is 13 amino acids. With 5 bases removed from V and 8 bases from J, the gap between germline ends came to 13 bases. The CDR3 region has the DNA TGCAGTGCTGGGAGCGGGGGCGATTCACCCCTCCACTTT. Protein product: CSAGSGGDSPLHF.

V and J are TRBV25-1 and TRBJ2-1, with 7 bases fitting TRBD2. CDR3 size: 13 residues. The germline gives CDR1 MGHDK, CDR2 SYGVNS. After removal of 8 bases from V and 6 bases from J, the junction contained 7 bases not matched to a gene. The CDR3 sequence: CASRGVGINEQFF. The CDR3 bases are TGTGCCAGCCGGGGGGTGGGCATCAATGAGCAGTTCTTC. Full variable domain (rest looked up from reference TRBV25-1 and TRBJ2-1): EADIYQTPRYLVIGTGKKITLECSQTMGHDKMYWYQQDPGMELHLIHYSYGVNSTEKGDLSSESTVSRIRTEHFPLTLESARPSHTSQYLCASRGVGINEQFFGPGTRLTVL.

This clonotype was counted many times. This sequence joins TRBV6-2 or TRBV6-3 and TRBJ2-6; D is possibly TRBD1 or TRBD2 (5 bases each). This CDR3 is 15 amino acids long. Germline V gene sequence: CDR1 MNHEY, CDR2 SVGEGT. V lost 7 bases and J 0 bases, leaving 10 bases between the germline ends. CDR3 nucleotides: TGTGCCAGCATAGCAGGGAGCTCTGGGGCCAACGTCCTGACTTTC. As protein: CASIAGSSGANVLTF.

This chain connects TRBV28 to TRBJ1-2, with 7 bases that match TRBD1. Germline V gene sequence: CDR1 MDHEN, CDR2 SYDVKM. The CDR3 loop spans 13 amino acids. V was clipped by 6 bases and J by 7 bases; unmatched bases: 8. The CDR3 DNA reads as TGTGCCAGCAGCAAACAGGGGCTTCTTGGCTACACCTTC. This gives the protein CASSKQGLLGYTF.

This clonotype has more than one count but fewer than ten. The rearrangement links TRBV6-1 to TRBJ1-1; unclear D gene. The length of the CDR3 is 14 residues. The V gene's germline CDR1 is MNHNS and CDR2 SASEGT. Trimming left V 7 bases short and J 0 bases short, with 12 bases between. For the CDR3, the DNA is TGTGCCAGCATCTCCAGCAATATGAACACTGAAGCTTTCTTT. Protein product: CASISSNMNTEAFF.

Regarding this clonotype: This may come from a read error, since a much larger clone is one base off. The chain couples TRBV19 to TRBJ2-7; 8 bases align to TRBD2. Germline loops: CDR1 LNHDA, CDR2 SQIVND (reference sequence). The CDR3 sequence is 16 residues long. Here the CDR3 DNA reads TGTGCCAGTAGTCGAGGTGGCAGCGGGGGCTCCTACGGGCAGTACTTC. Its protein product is CASSRGGSGGSYGQYF. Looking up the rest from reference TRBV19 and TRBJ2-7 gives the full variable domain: DGGITQSPKYLFRKEGQNVTLSCEQNLNHDAMYWYRQDPGQGLRLIYYSQIVNDFQKGDIAEGYSVSREKKESFPLTVTSAQKNPTAFYLCASSRGGSGGSYGQYFGPGTRLTVT.

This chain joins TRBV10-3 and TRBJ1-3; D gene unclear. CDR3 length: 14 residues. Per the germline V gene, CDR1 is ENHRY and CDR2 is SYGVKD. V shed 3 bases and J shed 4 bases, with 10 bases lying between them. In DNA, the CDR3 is TGTGCCATCAGTGATGATGGGAGAGGAAACACCATATATTTT. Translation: CAISDDGRGNTIYF.

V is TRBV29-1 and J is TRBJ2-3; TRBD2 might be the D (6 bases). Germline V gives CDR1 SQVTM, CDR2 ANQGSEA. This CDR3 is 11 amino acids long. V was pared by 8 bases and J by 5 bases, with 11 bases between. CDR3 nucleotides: TGCAGCCCACTAGCAGGAGATACGCAGTATTTT. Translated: CSPLAGDTQYF.

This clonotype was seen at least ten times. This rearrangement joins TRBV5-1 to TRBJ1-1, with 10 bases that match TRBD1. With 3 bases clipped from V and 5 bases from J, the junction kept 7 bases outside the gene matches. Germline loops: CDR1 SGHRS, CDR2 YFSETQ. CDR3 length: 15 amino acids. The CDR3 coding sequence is TGCGCCAGCAGCTCTGGGCAGGACAGGGGGACTGAAGCTTTCTTT. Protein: CASSSGQDRGTEAFF.

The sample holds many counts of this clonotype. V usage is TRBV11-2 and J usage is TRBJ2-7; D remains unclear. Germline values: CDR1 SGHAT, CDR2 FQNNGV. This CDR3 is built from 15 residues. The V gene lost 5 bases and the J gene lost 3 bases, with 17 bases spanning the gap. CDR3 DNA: TGTGCCAGCAGCACCGCGTCAGGAATTAGCTACGAGCAGTACTTC. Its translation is CASSTASGISYEQYF.

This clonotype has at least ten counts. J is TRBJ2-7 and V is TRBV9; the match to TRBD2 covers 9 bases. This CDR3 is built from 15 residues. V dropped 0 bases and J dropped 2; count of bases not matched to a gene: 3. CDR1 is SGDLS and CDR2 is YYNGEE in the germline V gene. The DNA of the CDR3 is TGTGCCAGCAGCGTAGTGGCTAGCGGGGCCTACGAGCAGTACTTC. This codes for CASSVVASGAYEQYF.

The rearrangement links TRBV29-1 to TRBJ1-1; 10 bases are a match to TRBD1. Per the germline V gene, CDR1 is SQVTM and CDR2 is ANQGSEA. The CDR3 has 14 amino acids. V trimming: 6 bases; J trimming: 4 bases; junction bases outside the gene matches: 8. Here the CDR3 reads CSVRQGAGGTEAFF. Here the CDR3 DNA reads TGCAGCGTAAGACAGGGGGCTGGTGGCACTGAAGCTTTCTTT.